The 31 T cell receptor beta chains reported below all come from one sample, sequenced in a study of shared clonotypes between healthy human individuals. Assay used: immunoSEQ multiplex PCR; TCRdb lists only in-frame clones, some missing. This table has over a million clones, about 75% appearing once. Sequenced: memory CD4+ T cells sorted from blood. Stated subset: CD45RA-negative fraction. The receptors were sampled from a man aged 18 to 29 in good health.

The chain has TRBV5-1 and TRBJ1-6; D is uncertain. Trimming removed 0 bases from V and 5 bases from J, with 6 bases in between. The CDR3 is made up of 14 amino acids. The germline V gene has CDR1 SGHRS and CDR2 YFSETQ. CDR3 nucleotides: TGCGCCAGCAGCTTGGGGGGTCATAATTCACCCCTCCACTTT. The encoded protein is CASSLGGHNSPLHF.

The chain uses TRBV5-1 and TRBJ1-2, with 7 bases identical to TRBD1. V dropped 0 bases and J dropped 1; count of bases not matched to a gene: 9. The CDR3 consists of 17 residues. Germline V lookup: CDR1 SGHRS, CDR2 YFSETQ. The DNA for the CDR3 is TGCGCCAGCAGCTTGGGGGGACAGATCCGAGATAACTATGGCTACACCTTC. It translates to CASSLGGQIRDNYGYTF.

The chain carries TRBV10-3 and TRBJ2-7, with TRBD1 matching over 12 bases. This CDR3 is 16 amino acids long. Germline V gene data show CDR1 as ENHRY and CDR2 as SYGVKD. J lost 2 bases, V lost 3 bases, and 5 bases had no gene match. CDR3 nucleotides: TGTGCCATCAGTGACACCGGGACAGGGGGCCCCTACGAGCAGTACTTC. Translated, it gives CAISDTGTGGPYEQYF.

The chain has TRBV19 and TRBJ1-5; D call uncertain. The germline V gene encodes CDR1 LNHDA and CDR2 SQIVND (reference sequence). The CDR3 is 13 amino acids. Trimming cost V 11 bases and J 2 bases, with 13 bases left between them. DNA of the CDR3: TGTGCCCGGCCACCGGGTGGCAATCAGCCCCAGCATTTT. Translating it yields CARPPGGNQPQHF.

The chain combines TRBV5-4 with TRBJ2-1, with TRBD1 matching 8 bases. The ends lost 0 bases at V and 5 bases at J; junction bases unmatched: 4. The CDR3 length is 15 residues. CDR1 and CDR2 from the germline V gene are SGHNT and YYREEE (reference sequence). The CDR3 loop is CASSLDRGTNNEQFF. The CDR3 DNA reads as TGTGCCAGCAGCTTGGACAGGGGGACGAACAATGAGCAGTTCTTC. Together with reference TRBV5-4 and TRBJ2-1, the CDR3 gives the full variable domain: ETGVTQSPTHLIKTRGQQVTLRCSSQSGHNTVSWYQQALGQGPQFIFQYYREEENGRGNFPPRFSGLQFPNYSSELNVNALELDDSALYLCASSLDRGTNNEQFFGPGTRLTVL.

The chain has TRBV4-3 and TRBJ2-3; D not resolved. Per germline, CDR1 LGHNA and CDR2 YSLEER. V gave up 1 base and J gave up 2 bases, with 16 bases separating them. The CDR3 sequence is 17 residues long. CDR3 protein: CASSQGLTPLNTDTQYF. CDR3 nucleotides: TGCGCCAGCAGCCAAGGCTTAACTCCTCTGAACACAGATACGCAGTATTTT.

Regarding this clone: With only one base between it and a far larger clone, this is likely a read error. The sample holds other DNA sequences that translate to the same CDR3. The chain has TRBV14 and TRBJ2-5; 15 bases are a match to TRBD2. The germline V gene has CDR1 SGHDN and CDR2 FVKESK. V lost 4 bases and J lost 5; bases outside the gene matches: 2. The length of the CDR3 is 15 residues. CDR3 loop: CASSRTSGREETQYF. The CDR3 DNA reads TGTGCCAGCAGCCGGACTAGCGGGAGGGAGGAGACCCAGTACTTC.

A word on this clone: The junction departs from the called germline gene at one end, perhaps through a read error. The J gene is TRBJ2-5, the V gene TRBV7-7; D is tentatively TRBD1 or TRBD2 (5 bases each). Germline CDR1 SSHAT, CDR2 FNYEAQ (reference sequence). This CDR3 has 17 amino acids. CDR3 amino acids: CASSPGWGSATQETQYF. CDR3 nucleotides: TGTGCTAGCAGCCCAGGGTGGGGGTCGGCCACCCAAGAGACCCAGTACTTC. The full variable domain, its missing parts supplied by reference TRBV7-7 and TRBJ2-5, is GAGVSQSPRYKVTKRGQDVTLRCDPISSHATLYWYQQALGQGPEFLTYFNYEAQPDKSGLPSDRFSAERPEGSISTLTIQRTEQRDSAMYRCASSPGWGSATQETQYFGPGTRLLVL.

This clone was seen ten or more times. This specimen includes other DNA sequences encoding the same CDR3. The chain has TRBV7-2 and TRBJ1-4; D uncertain. V gave up 5 bases and J gave up 8 bases, with 9 bases separating them. The CDR3 runs 12 residues. CDR1 is SGHTA and CDR2 is FQGNSA in the germline V gene. CDR3 region: CASSPDREKLFF. The CDR3 bases are TGTGCCAGCAGCCCCGATAGGGAAAAACTGTTTTTT.

The rearrangement uses TRBV10-3 and TRBJ2-7; 7 nucleotides agree with TRBD1. Per the germline V gene, CDR1 is ENHRY and CDR2 is SYGVKD. The length of the CDR3 is 16 residues. V trimming: 2 bases; J trimming: 3 bases; junction bases outside the gene matches: 10. This CDR3 is CAISETETGKVYEQYF. For the CDR3, the DNA is TGTGCCATCAGTGAGACCGAGACAGGGAAGGTCTACGAGCAGTACTTC.

V is TRBV10-3 and J is TRBJ1-5; D call uncertain. This CDR3 is built from 13 residues. The germline V gene encodes CDR1 ENHRY and CDR2 SYGVKD. V lost 6 bases and J lost 5, with 11 bases in between. CDR3 amino acids: CAISMDGHQPQHF. The CDR3 DNA reads as TGTGCCATCAGCATGGACGGGCATCAGCCCCAGCATTTT.

This chain connects TRBV27 to TRBJ1-2; 10 nucleotides line up with TRBD1. Trimming cost V 6 bases and J 0 bases; bases outside gene matches: 4. The CDR3 is 15 residues long. Germline V gene sequence: CDR1 MNHEY, CDR2 SMNVEV (reference sequence). The CDR3 spells CASSRTGGANYGYTF. Here the CDR3 DNA reads TGTGCCAGCAGCAGGACAGGGGGTGCTAACTATGGCTACACCTTC.

This chain links TRBV7-9 with TRBJ1-2; D call uncertain. This CDR3 comprises 13 residues. Trimming took 5 bases from V and 8 from J, leaving 15 bases between them. The germline V gene encodes CDR1 SEHNR and CDR2 FQNEAQ (reference sequence). The CDR3 DNA is TGTGCCAGCAGCGGGAGGGTTTCGGAGGGCTACACCTTC. It translates to CASSGRVSEGYTF.

The chain has TRBV28 and TRBJ1-4; 8 bases match TRBD1. Looked up from germline, CDR1 is MDHEN and CDR2 is SYDVKM. The CDR3 is made up of 18 amino acids. The junction had 16 bases not matched to a gene; V was cut back by 5 bases and J by 5 bases. In DNA, the CDR3 is TGTGCCAGCAGTCCTCCTTGGACAGGGTCCCCCTCCAATGAAAAACTGTTTTTT. As protein: CASSPPWTGSPSNEKLFF.

The chain couples TRBV6-5 to TRBJ2-7, with 9 bases identical to TRBD1. The CDR3 is made up of 13 amino acids. The V and J ends lost 2 bases and 8 bases, in that order; junction bases with no gene match: 4. Germline CDR1 MNHEY, CDR2 SVGAGI. CDR3 residues: CASSYQGQGQQYF. The DNA of the CDR3 is TGTGCCAGCAGTTACCAGGGACAGGGCCAGCAGTACTTC.

This chain links TRBV19 with TRBJ1-1, with a possible D match to TRBD1 (6 bases). V lost 8 bases and J lost 3, with 22 bases in between. The length of the CDR3 is 16 residues. Germline CDR1 reads LNHDA; CDR2 reads SQIVND (reference sequence). In DNA form, the CDR3 reads TGTGCCAGTCTTTACCGGAGTGGGGGCGCTGACACTGAAGCTTTCTTT. It is translated as CASLYRSGGADTEAFF.

The rearrangement uses TRBV12-5 and TRBJ2-6; D not resolved. With 2 bases removed from V and 0 bases from J, the gap between germline ends came to 14 bases. The CDR3 sequence is 18 residues long. Germline CDR1 LGHNT, CDR2 FRNRAP. The CDR3 DNA reads as TGTGCTAGTGGTTTGACCCTCGGACGGTCCTCTGGGGCCAACGTCCTGACTTTC. It yields the protein CASGLTLGRSSGANVLTF.

The rearrangement uses TRBV5-5 and TRBJ1-2; possible D gene TRBD1, 5 bases. The CDR3 loop spans 16 amino acids. Germline CDR1 SGHKS, CDR2 YYEKEE (reference sequence). Trimming stripped 0 bases from V and 6 bases from J, with 18 bases between. CDR3 bases: TGTGCCAGCAGCTTGGCAGGGACCTCTATAGGCGATGGCTACACCTTC. This encodes CASSLAGTSIGDGYTF.

The chain has TRBV27 and TRBJ2-2; D could derive from TRBD1 or TRBD2 (5 bases each). V was trimmed by 7 bases and J by 3 bases, leaving 15 bases between them. Germline V gives CDR1 MNHEY, CDR2 SMNVEV (reference sequence). The CDR3 covers 15 residues. CDR3 coding DNA: TGTGCCAGCAACGGGGCAGGGCGATACACCGGGGAGCTGTTTTTT. This codes for CASNGAGRYTGELFF.

This chain links TRBV6-5 with TRBJ2-3; 8 nucleotides match TRBD2. V lost 9 bases to trimming and J lost 1 base; unmatched junction nucleotides: 3. Germline V gene lookup returns CDR1 MNHEY and CDR2 SVGAGI. CDR3 length: 13 amino acids. The DNA for the CDR3 is TGTGCCAGTACTAGCGGCGGCACAGATACGCAGTATTTT. Translation gives CASTSGGTDTQYF.

This clone was detected only once. This chain joins TRBV18 and TRBJ1-1; TRBD1 is a possible D gene (5 bases). V dropped 1 base and J dropped 0 bases, with 15 bases sitting between them. The CDR3 is made up of 17 amino acids. CDR1 is KGHSH, CDR2 LQKENI, per germline. Here the CDR3 reads CASSPRAGYGMNTEAFF. The CDR3 bases are TGTGCCAGCTCACCACGTGCAGGGTATGGTATGAACACTGAAGCTTTCTTT.

This clone was observed a few times. The chain recombines TRBV5-1 with TRBJ2-2, with a tentative D call TRBD1 (6 bases). Trimming left V 0 bases short and J 8 bases short, with 8 bases between. Germline loops: CDR1 SGHRS, CDR2 YFSETQ. The CDR3 has 13 residues. The chain's CDR3 is CASSLGTEGELFF. As DNA, the CDR3 is TGCGCCAGCAGCTTGGGGACAGAAGGGGAGCTGTTTTTT. Full variable domain (outside the CDR3, taken from reference TRBV5-1 and TRBJ2-2): KAGVTQTPRYLIKTRGQQVTLSCSPISGHRSVSWYQQTPGQGLQFLFEYFSETQRNKGNFPGRFSGRQFSNSRSEMNVSTLELGDSALYLCASSLGTEGELFFGEGSRLTVL.

J is TRBJ2-4 and V is TRBV7-2, with 11 bases that match TRBD2. Germline trimming cut 5 bases from V and 6 bases from J; bases unmatched to any gene: 6. CDR3 length: 15 amino acids. Germline loops: CDR1 SGHTA, CDR2 FQGNSA. DNA of the CDR3: TGTGCCAGCAGCGTGCCCGGGACTAGCGGAAACATTCAGTACTTC. Translated, it gives CASSVPGTSGNIQYF.

The chain uses TRBV5-1 and TRBJ1-2, with D hard to call. The CDR3 loop spans 15 amino acids. Germline V gene data show CDR1 as SGHRS and CDR2 as YFSETQ. V was pared by 0 bases and J by 0 bases, with 9 bases between. The CDR3 spells CASSLEGETNYGYTF. In DNA form, the CDR3 reads TGCGCCAGCAGCTTGGAAGGAGAAACTAACTATGGCTACACCTTC.

J is TRBJ2-3 and V is TRBV10-2; D is unresolved. The V end was cut by 5 bases, the J end by 1 base, with 4 bases between. CDR1 and CDR2 (germline): WSHSY, SAAADI. The CDR3 runs to 12 residues. CDR3 sequence reads: CASSRGTDTQYF. The CDR3 DNA follows: TGCGCCAGCAGTCGAGGCACAGATACGCAGTATTTT.

Details on this clone: Other DNA sequences of this sample code for an identical CDR3. The CDR3 DNA is TGTGCCTGGAGATCAGGGGGGAACACTGAAGCTTTCTTT. It codes for CAWRSGGNTEAFF. V and J are TRBV30 and TRBJ1-1, with TRBD1 matching 7 bases. With 3 bases clipped from V and 1 base from J, the junction kept 2 bases outside the gene matches. CDR1 and CDR2 from the germline V gene are GTSNPN and SVGIG (reference sequence). The CDR3 is made up of 13 amino acids.

In the case of this clone: Within the sample, other DNA sequences also encode this same CDR3. This sequence joins TRBV4-3 and TRBJ1-2; D unresolved. Per germline, CDR1 LGHNA and CDR2 YSLEER. The CDR3 spans 14 residues. Trimming took off 1 base at V and 7 bases at J, with 13 bases between the two ends. The CDR3 region is CASSQVLAGRGYTF. The CDR3 DNA sequence: TGCGCCAGCAGCCAAGTCCTGGCAGGTCGTGGCTACACCTTC.

V gene TRBV5-4 combines with J gene TRBJ2-2; D is unclear. Germline CDR1 SGHNT, CDR2 YYREEE (reference sequence). The CDR3 is 14 residues long. Trimming removed 4 bases from V and 6 bases from J, with 13 bases in between. CDR3 region: CASSLPEIAGELFF. The CDR3 region has the DNA TGTGCCAGCAGCCTCCCGGAGATTGCCGGGGAGCTGTTTTTT.

This chain connects TRBV5-5 to TRBJ1-3; maybe TRBD1 (5 bases). CDR1 SGHKS and CDR2 YYEKEE come from the germline V gene (reference sequence). The V end lost 2 bases, the J end lost 2 bases, and 11 bases lay between the germline ends. The CDR3 is made up of 15 amino acids. CDR3 region: CASSFGKGPGNTIYF. The CDR3 DNA is TGTGCCAGCAGCTTCGGGAAGGGACCTGGAAACACCATATATTTT. The full variable domain, with the rest looked up from reference TRBV5-5 and TRBJ1-3, is DAGVTQSPTHLIKTRGQQVTLRCSPISGHKSVSWYQQVLGQGPQFIFQYYEKEERGRGNFPDRFSARQFPNYSSELNVNALLLGDSALYLCASSFGKGPGNTIYFGEGSWLTVV.

The rearrangement joins TRBV7-9 to TRBJ1-1; D not certain. Deletions cut 4 bases from V and 6 bases from J, with 9 bases between. Germline CDR1 SEHNR, CDR2 FQNEAQ (reference sequence). CDR3 size: 12 residues. The CDR3 here is CASSYVHSEAFF. In DNA, the CDR3 is TGTGCCAGCAGCTATGTCCATTCTGAAGCTTTCTTT.

The gene calls are TRBV27 and TRBJ2-3; D is possibly TRBD2 (6 bases). Germline lookup yields CDR1 MNHEY and CDR2 SMNVEV (reference sequence). Trimming cost V 1 base and J 1 base, with 9 bases left between them. The length of the CDR3 is 15 residues. CDR3 in amino acids: CASSLLASGTDTQYF. For the CDR3, the DNA is TGTGCCAGCAGTTTATTGGCTAGCGGCACAGATACGCAGTATTTT.